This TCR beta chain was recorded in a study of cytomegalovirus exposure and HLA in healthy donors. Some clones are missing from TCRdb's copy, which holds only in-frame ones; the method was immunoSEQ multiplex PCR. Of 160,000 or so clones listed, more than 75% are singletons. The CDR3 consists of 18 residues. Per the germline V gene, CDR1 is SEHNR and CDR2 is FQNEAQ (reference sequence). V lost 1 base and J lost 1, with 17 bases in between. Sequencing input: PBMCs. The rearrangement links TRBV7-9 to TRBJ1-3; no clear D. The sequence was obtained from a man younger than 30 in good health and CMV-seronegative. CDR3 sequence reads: CASSLERFGEPSGNTIYF. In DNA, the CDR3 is TGTGCCAGCAGCTTAGAGAGGTTCGGAGAGCCATCTGGAAACACCATATATTTT.